The following is a TCR beta chain sequence with its context. The antigen remains unidentified. Libraries were prepared by immunoSEQ multiplex PCR; TCRdb keeps only in-frame clonotypes and omits some of them. This sample has hundreds of thousands of clones; less than 97% occur once, and the top ten carry roughly 0.1%. The data originate from a study of shared clonotypes between healthy human individuals. In the study overall: Three plates were used per donor for CD4 naive, three for CD4 memory, two for CD8 naive and one for CD8 memory.

Naive-designated CD8 cells lacked CD45RO, were positively enriched for CCR7, and omitted terminally differentiated effector memory CD45RA+ cells. Per the germline V gene, CDR1 is SNHLY and CDR2 is FYNNEI. V was shortened by 3 bases and J by 0 bases, with 12 bases between the two germline ends. The CDR3 totals 16 residues. Overall study results and limits: Sequencing depth was a factor that was expected to affect clonotype sharing among donors. Among the subsets, naive ones generally showed larger estimated richness than memory ones. The genetic and exposure-history diversity represented was limited by few donors.

The sequence was obtained from a young woman in good health. The chain carries TRBV2 and TRBJ1-5, with unresolved D. The sequenced material came from naive CD8+ T cells sorted from blood. CDR3 sequence: CASSDFGGSSNQPQHF. In DNA, the CDR3 is TGTGCCAGCAGTGACTTCGGAGGGAGTAGCAATCAGCCCCAGCATTTT.